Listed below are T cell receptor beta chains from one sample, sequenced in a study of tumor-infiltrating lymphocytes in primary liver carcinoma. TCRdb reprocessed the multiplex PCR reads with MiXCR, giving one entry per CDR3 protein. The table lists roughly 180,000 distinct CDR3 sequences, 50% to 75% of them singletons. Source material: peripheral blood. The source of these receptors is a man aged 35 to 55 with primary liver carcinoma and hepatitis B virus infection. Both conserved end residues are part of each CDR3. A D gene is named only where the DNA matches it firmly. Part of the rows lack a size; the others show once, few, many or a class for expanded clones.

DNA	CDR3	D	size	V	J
TGTGCCAGCAGCACAGGGCGCAATCAGCCCCAGCATTTT	CASSTGRNQPQHF	.	.	TRBV6-5	TRBJ1-5
TGTGCCAGCAGCTTACAGAGCAATCAGCCCCAGCATTTT	CASSLQSNQPQHF	.	many	TRBV11-2	TRBJ1-5
TGTGCCAGCAGAGGGACCTCAGGCAATGGCTACACCTTC	CASRGTSGNGYTF	.	.	TRBV6-5	TRBJ1-2
TGCAGCGCCGGGGGGGCAGGGAGCTCCTACGAGCAGTACTTC	CSAGGAGSSYEQYF	TRBD2	.	TRBV29-1	TRBJ2-7
TGCGCCAGCAGCCAGACAGGGGGGAACACCGGGGAGCTGTTTTTT	CASSQTGGNTGELFF	TRBD1	few	TRBV4-1	TRBJ2-2
TGTGCCAGCAGCGCCACCGGGGAGCTGTTTTTT	CASSATGELFF	.	.	TRBV12-3/TRBV12-4	TRBJ2-2
TGCAGCGTTGAAGACGGGACTAGCGGGGGCAATGAGCAGTTCTTC	CSVEDGTSGGNEQFF	TRBD2	many	TRBV29-1	TRBJ2-1
TGTGCCTGGAGTCCCCCAGGGTTGAGCTCCTACGATCAGTACTTC	CAWSPPGLSSYDQYF	.	.	TRBV30	TRBJ2-7
TGTGCCAGCGGCTTACAGGGGGGAGATTCACCCCTCCACTTT	CASGLQGGDSPLHF	TRBD1	.	TRBV6-1	TRBJ1-6
TGTACCAGCAGCCAATTTACGGGAGCTACCACCTACAATGAGCAGTTCTTC	CTSSQFTGATTYNEQFF	.	.	TRBV4-2	TRBJ2-1
TGTGCCAGCAGCCGGCGGGCGAACGAGCAGTACTTC	CASSRRANEQYF	.	few	TRBV6-2/TRBV6-3	TRBJ2-7
TGTGCCAGCAGCCAAGATCTACTAGGGGTGGGCGAGCAGTACTTC	CASSQDLLGVGEQYF	.	.	TRBV4-2	TRBJ2-7
TGTGCCAGCAGCTCCGGACTAGCGGGAGTTCGCCTGGAAGATGGCTTC	CASSSGLAGVRLEDGF	TRBD2	many	TRBV11-2	TRBJ2-1
TGTACCAGCAGCCCCCCTGACAGTAATCAAGAGACCCAGTACTTC	CTSSPPDSNQETQYF	.	.	TRBV11-2	TRBJ2-5
TGTGCCAGCAGCCAAGAACAGAGAAATTCACCCCTCCACTTT	CASSQEQRNSPLHF	.	.	TRBV4-2	TRBJ1-6
TGTGCCAGCAGCTTAGTGGGACAGGAAAATGAAAAACTGTTTTTT	CASSLVGQENEKLFF	TRBD1	many	TRBV11-2	TRBJ1-4
TGCAGCGTGGGGACAGGCATGACTGAAGCTTTCTTT	CSVGTGMTEAFF	TRBD1	.	TRBV29-1	TRBJ1-1
TGCAGCGTTCAGGGAGAGACTGAAAAACTGTTTTTT	CSVQGETEKLFF	.	.	TRBV29-1	TRBJ1-4
TGTGCCATCAGCGGACTAGCGGGAGCTACCTTGCCTTCCGAGCAGTTCTTC	CAISGLAGATLPSEQFF	TRBD2	.	TRBV10-3	TRBJ2-1
TGTGCCTGGAGTGACAGGGGAAAGAGCTTGAACACTGAAGCTTTCTTT	CAWSDRGKSLNTEAFF	TRBD1	.	TRBV30	TRBJ1-1
TGTGCCAGCAGTTACCCCGGGACAGGGAACGAGCAGTACTTC	CASSYPGTGNEQYF	TRBD1	few	TRBV6-6	TRBJ2-7
TGTGCCAGCAACCCGTATACGACCACTGAAGCTTTCTTT	CASNPYTTTEAFF	.	.	TRBV14	TRBJ1-1
TGTGCCAGCAGTTACTTAGGGACAGGGTCTGCCCCTGGGGCCAACGTCCTGACTTTC	CASSYLGTGSAPGANVLTF	TRBD1	.	TRBV6-6	TRBJ2-6
TGCGCCAGCAGCCAAGACAGGTCAGCCTACGAGCAGTACTTC	CASSQDRSAYEQYF	.	.	TRBV4-1	TRBJ2-7
TGCAGCGTCACCAGGGGGGACACTGAAGCTTTCTTT	CSVTRGDTEAFF	TRBD1	.	TRBV29-1	TRBJ1-1
TGTGCCAGCAGTTCTCTTTATAGCGGGACAACTCCCTACGAGCAATACTTC	CASSSLYSGTTPYEQYF	TRBD2	.	TRBV12-3/TRBV12-4	TRBJ2-7
TGTGCCAGCAGTTCCCTGACAGCCGAGCAGTACTTC	CASSSLTAEQYF	.	.	TRBV12-3/TRBV12-4	TRBJ2-7
TGTCCCAGCAGTTACGGACCGGACTACGAGCAGTACTTC	CPSSYGPDYEQYF	.	.	TRBV6-6	TRBJ2-7
TGTGCCAGCGGGGAACAGGGGAATGGAAACACCATATATTTT	CASGEQGNGNTIYF	TRBD1	few	TRBV6-1	TRBJ1-3
TGTGCCAGCAGCTCATTGGTCTCTGTGGCCAACGTCCTGACTTTC	CASSSLVSVANVLTF	.	.	TRBV11-2	TRBJ2-6
TGTGCCAGCGGCCATGGCGGGGAAAATGAGCAGTTCTTC	CASGHGGENEQFF	.	.	TRBV6-4	TRBJ2-1
TGTGCCAGCAGCCGCAGGACTAGCGGGTCTAGCACAGATACGCAGTGTTTT	CASSRRTSGSSTDTQCF	TRBD2	few	TRBV11-2	TRBJ2-3
TGTGTCAGCAGGTCCTATGGTGAGCAGTTCTTC	CVSRSYGEQFF	.	.	TRBV6-2/TRBV6-3	TRBJ2-1
TGCACCGTTGAAAGGCAGGGGGAAAGCGAGCAGTACTTC	CTVERQGESEQYF	TRBD1	.	TRBV29-1	TRBJ2-7
TGTGCCAGCAGCTTGTACCATAATTCACCCCTCCACTTT	CASSLYHNSPLHF	.	many	TRBV5-6	TRBJ1-6
TGTGCCAGCACCACTACGGGAGACTCCTACAATGAGCAGTTCTTC	CASTTTGDSYNEQFF	.	few	TRBV6-5	TRBJ2-1
TGTGCCAGCACCCTGGAAGGAGGGGTCCATGGCTACACCTTC	CASTLEGGVHGYTF	.	.	TRBV12-3/TRBV12-4	TRBJ1-2
TGTGCCAGCAGAAGGACGGAAGAGACCCAGTACTTC	CASRRTEETQYF	.	.	TRBV7-9	TRBJ2-5
TGTGTCAGCAGCAGTGCCCAGCGGTTCAATGTGCAGTTCTTC	CVSSSAQRFNVQFF	.	.	TRBV11-2	TRBJ2-1
TGTGCCAGCAACCCCTTAGCGGGAGGCGGGACAGATACGCAGTATTTT	CASNPLAGGGTDTQYF	TRBD2	.	TRBV14	TRBJ2-3
TGTGTCAGCAGCCAGCGGGGGGAGCAGTTCTTC	CVSSQRGEQFF	TRBD2	few	TRBV11-2	TRBJ2-1
TGTGCCAGCAGTGAATTTAAGGGACAGGGGGCTGGAGATACGCAGTATTTT	CASSEFKGQGAGDTQYF	TRBD1	few	TRBV6-1	TRBJ2-3
TGTGCCGGCCCGCTGAGTCCTGCCTACGAGCAGTACTTC	CAGPLSPAYEQYF	.	.	TRBV21-1	TRBJ2-7
TGTGCCAGCAGCAGGACAGAGACTTTTGCAGCTAATGAAAAACTGTTTTTT	CASSRTETFAANEKLFF	.	.	TRBV7-9	TRBJ1-4
TGTGCCAGCAAAGCGGGAACTTACAATGAGCAGTTCTTC	CASKAGTYNEQFF	TRBD2	.	TRBV12-3/TRBV12-4	TRBJ2-1
TGTGCCAGCAGTGGACCAGATACGCAGTATTTT	CASSGPDTQYF	.	.	TRBV7-9	TRBJ2-3
TGCAGCGTTGAGCAAGACTGGACGGGCGGGGAGCTGTTTTTT	CSVEQDWTGGELFF	.	many	TRBV29-1	TRBJ2-2